A single sample is the source of the 16 T cell receptor beta chains below, sequenced in a study of cytomegalovirus exposure and HLA in healthy donors. PCR primers comprised 60 Vbeta and 13 Jbeta primers. Clones were read by immunoSEQ multiplex PCR, and TCRdb kept only the in-frame ones, dropping some. The data show about 89,000 clones, about 85% seen once. The source material was PBMCs. The receptors were sampled from a man aged 40-49 years in good health and CMV-seropositive.

The chain combines TRBV11-3 with TRBJ2-5; D unresolved. Looked up from germline, CDR1 is SGHNT and CDR2 is YENEEA. There are 14 residues in the CDR3. V shed 5 bases and J shed 0 bases, with 10 bases lying between them. Here the CDR3 reads CASSPNTDQETQYF. The CDR3 DNA reads as TGTGCCAGCAGCCCGAATACAGACCAAGAGACCCAGTACTTC.

The rearrangement uses TRBV5-1 and TRBJ1-1; 7 bases align to TRBD1. Germline CDR1 SGHRS, CDR2 YFSETQ. This CDR3 is built from 14 residues. Trimming took 4 bases from V and 2 from J; bases not matched to a gene: 5. The DNA for the CDR3 is TGCGCCAGCAGCCTACGACAGGGCAACACTGAAGCTTTCTTT. It codes for CASSLRQGNTEAFF.

This sequence joins TRBV13 and TRBJ2-7; maybe TRBD2 (5 bases). The ends were cut back, 0 bases at V and 2 bases at J, with 8 bases in the middle. In germline, CDR1 is PRHDT, CDR2 FYEKMQ (reference sequence). The CDR3 length is 14 residues. The CDR3 DNA reads as TGTGCCAGCAGCTTAGGGGGAGTACCCTACGAGCAGTACTTC. Amino acid sequence: CASSLGGVPYEQYF.

The count of this clone is one. The chain uses TRBV14 and TRBJ2-7; tentatively, D is TRBD2 (5 bases). V was pared by 0 bases and J by 9 bases, with 12 bases between. The germline V gene has CDR1 SGHDN and CDR2 FVKESK. CDR3 length equals 13 residues. The CDR3 coding sequence is TGTGCCAGCAGCCAAGAAAGGGAGACCGCGCAGTACTTC. Amino acids: CASSQERETAQYF.

The chain couples TRBV19 to TRBJ2-6; TRBD1 aligns across 9 bases. Germline V gene sequence: CDR1 LNHDA, CDR2 SQIVND (reference sequence). Losses at the gene ends were 9 bases for V and 4 bases for J; bases not matched to a gene: 10. The CDR3 totals 16 residues. This chain's CDR3 is CASEGTGSPGANVLTF. For the CDR3, the DNA is TGTGCCAGCGAAGGGACAGGGTCTCCCGGGGCCAACGTCCTGACTTTC.

The chain combines TRBV19 with TRBJ2-1, with D maybe TRBD2 (6 bases). Trimming pared 7 bases from V and 6 bases from J, leaving 13 bases between. Germline lookup yields CDR1 LNHDA and CDR2 SQIVND (reference sequence). This CDR3 has 13 residues. CDR3 coding DNA: TGTGCCAGTATGGGGGGTCTCGGCAATGAGCAGTTCTTC. Encoded protein: CASMGGLGNEQFF.

The chain carries TRBV18 and TRBJ1-2; maybe TRBD1 (6 bases). V was cut by 2 bases and J by 2 bases, with 12 bases left in between. This CDR3 has 15 residues. Germline loops: CDR1 KGHSH, CDR2 LQKENI. CDR3 amino acids: CASSPIPGANYGYTF. CDR3 in DNA: TGTGCCAGCTCACCAATCCCAGGGGCGAACTATGGCTACACCTTC.

The CDR3 spells CATSRESRFPYEQYF. The CDR3 nucleotides read TGTGCCACCAGCAGAGAAAGCAGGTTCCCCTACGAGCAGTACTTC. The rearrangement joins TRBV15 to TRBJ2-7; the D is unclear. Trimming took off 0 bases at V and 2 bases at J, with 11 bases between the two ends. The germline CDR1 and CDR2 sequences are LNHNV and YYDKDF (reference sequence). The CDR3 has 15 amino acids.

This clone was seen a single time. The chain is built from TRBV7-3 and TRBJ1-1; TRBD1 might be the D (5 bases). CDR3 length: 14 amino acids. CDR1 SGHTA and CDR2 FQGTGA come from the germline V gene. Trimming pared 5 bases from V and 5 bases from J, leaving 15 bases between. Here the CDR3 DNA reads TGTGCCAGCAGCGAGCAGGGAGGGAGTACTGAAGCTTTCTTT. Its protein product is CASSEQGGSTEAFF.

The J gene is TRBJ1-2, the V gene TRBV29-1; 7 bases agree with TRBD1. There are 12 residues in the CDR3. V shed 7 bases, J shed 6 bases, and the junction held 8 bases outside the gene matches. Looked up from germline, CDR1 is SQVTM and CDR2 is ANQGSEA. The CDR3 protein is CSALGQTDGYTF. The CDR3 DNA reads TGCAGCGCGTTGGGACAGACGGATGGCTACACCTTC.

This chain joins TRBV19 and TRBJ1-2; D is possibly TRBD1 (6 bases). CDR1 and CDR2 from the germline V gene are LNHDA and SQIVND (reference sequence). The CDR3 totals 15 residues. Trimming stripped 4 bases from V and 4 bases from J, with 16 bases between. This CDR3 reads CASSTGRGPIYGYTF. The DNA for the CDR3 is TGTGCCAGTAGTACGGGCAGGGGACCCATCTATGGCTACACCTTC.

On this clone itself: A read error may produce the germline difference seen at one junction end. The chain recombines TRBV7-7 with TRBJ2-5, with TRBD1 matching over 9 bases. Germline V lookup: CDR1 SSHAT, CDR2 FNYEAQ (reference sequence). The CDR3 has 15 residues. Here the CDR3 reads CASSPTQGAGETQYF. The DNA for the CDR3 is TGTGCTAGCAGCCCTACACAGGGGGCAGGGGAGACCCAGTACTTC.

This chain uses TRBV6-1 with TRBJ1-2, with D hard to call. V was pared by 2 bases and J by 2 bases, with 9 bases between. CDR1 and CDR2 from the germline V gene are MNHNS and SASEGT. The CDR3 is made up of 14 amino acids. In nucleotides, the CDR3 is TGTGCCAGCAGTGAACGGCCAGGAAACTATGGCTACACCTTC. Translating it yields CASSERPGNYGYTF.

To note about this clone: One end of the junction fails to match germline, which may point to a read error. The sample holds other DNA sequences that translate to the same CDR3. V usage is TRBV5-1 and J usage is TRBJ2-7, with TRBD2 matching over 10 bases. Germline CDR1 is SGHRS and CDR2 is YFSETQ. CDR3 length: 15 amino acids. In nucleotides, the CDR3 is TGCGCCAGCAGCAGAGATAGTCTAGCGGGAGTTGAGCAATACTTC. It translates to CASSRDSLAGVEQYF.

This clone was detected only once. The V gene is TRBV4-1, the J gene TRBJ2-4; 7 bases are a match to TRBD2. The length of the CDR3 is 16 residues. V was pared by 4 bases and J by 2 bases, with 8 bases of the junction left unmatched. Germline CDR1 reads MGHRA; CDR2 reads YSYEKL. CDR3 DNA: TGCGCCAGCAGCCCGGGAGCGGGGTGGACCAAAAACATTCAGTACTTC. Protein: CASSPGAGWTKNIQYF.

The V gene is TRBV19, the J gene TRBJ2-1; 16 bases align to TRBD2. The V segment lost 6 bases and the J segment 9 bases; nucleotides outside the gene matches: 11. The CDR3 is made up of 17 amino acids. The germline V gene has CDR1 LNHDA and CDR2 SQIVND (reference sequence). CDR3 bases: TGTGCCAGTAGCCTGCTGGGACTAGCGGGAGGGCCTTCTGAGCAGTTCTTC. It encodes CASSLLGLAGGPSEQFF.